The 26 T cell receptor beta chains reported below all come from one sample, sequenced in a study of blood T cell repertoires in COVID-19. Sequenced by immunoSEQ multiplex PCR; TCRdb stores in-frame clones only, minus some. The top ten clones hold under 4.5% of a sample with a few hundred thousand clones, 84% of them seen once. Sequenced: PBMCs or T cells enriched from blood (not recorded which). These receptor sequences come from a man aged 30 to 39 with acute COVID-19.

The chain employs TRBV18 and TRBJ2-7; D perhaps matches TRBD1 (6 bases). CDR3 length equals 16 residues. Germline assignment: CDR1 KGHSH and CDR2 LQKENI. The V end was cut by 5 bases, the J end by 2 bases, with 19 bases between. CDR3 sequence: CASSATGTIRTYEQYV. The DNA of the CDR3 is TGTGCCAGCTCAGCAACCGGGACAATAAGAACCTACGAGCAGTACGTC.

This chain links TRBV11-3 with TRBJ2-7; 8 bases match TRBD2. Germline CDR1 and CDR2: SGHNT and YENEEA. Trimming took 8 bases from V and 3 from J; bases not matched to a gene: 18. CDR3 length: 17 residues. CDR3 region: CASGTKTYLSGSYEQYV. The CDR3 nucleotides read TGTGCCAGCGGCACCAAAACCTACTTAAGCGGGAGCTACGAGCAGTACGTC.

The chain is built from TRBV2 and TRBJ1-5, with TRBD1 identical over 8 bases. This CDR3 region has 15 residues. CDR1 and CDR2 (germline): SNHLY, FYNNEI. V shed 6 bases, J shed 6 bases, and the junction held 10 bases outside the gene matches. The chain's CDR3 is CASRTTSTGGQPQHF. The CDR3 DNA is TGTGCCAGCAGGACGACTTCAACAGGGGGTCAGCCCCAGCATTTT.

This clone was seen a single time. One junction end does not reproduce the germline sequence, and a read error may be involved. The rearrangement links TRBV10-1 to TRBJ1-6; D remains unclear. This CDR3 is built from 16 residues. Per the germline V gene, CDR1 is WNHNN and CDR2 is SYGVQD (reference sequence). In nucleotides, the CDR3 is TGCGCCAGCAGTGAGATAGCTCACCCATATAACTCACCCCTCCACTTT. It yields the protein CASSEIAHPYNSPLHF.

A single count supports this clone. V usage is TRBV3-1 (or the pseudogene TRBV3-2) and J usage is TRBJ1-1; a weak D match, TRBD1 (5 bases). CDR3 length: 14 amino acids. Germline values: CDR1 LGHDT, CDR2 YNNKEL (reference sequence). The ends were cut back, 2 bases at V and 3 bases at J, with 10 bases in the middle. The CDR3 nucleotides are TGTGCCAGCAGCCAATCGTGGGGGGACACTGAAGCTTTCTTT. The encoded protein is CASSQSWGDTEAFF.

The chain combines TRBV9 with TRBJ1-2; D is unresolved. Germline values: CDR1 SGDLS, CDR2 YYNGEE. The CDR3 extends over 14 amino acids. V gave up 0 bases and J gave up 2 bases, with 8 bases separating them. The CDR3 bases are TGTGCCAGCAGCGTAGTGGTCGGGAACTATGGCTACACCTTC. Its protein is CASSVVVGNYGYTF.

The chain uses TRBV24-1 and TRBJ1-1; TRBD1 might be the D (6 bases). The CDR3 spans 14 residues. Trimming stripped 5 bases from V and 0 bases from J, with 9 bases between. Germline V gene sequence: CDR1 KGHDR, CDR2 SFDVKD. The CDR3: CATSGQGLNTEAFF. In DNA form, the CDR3 reads TGTGCCACCAGTGGTCAGGGGTTGAACACTGAAGCTTTCTTT.

The chain carries TRBV10-3 and TRBJ1-4, with TRBD1 as a possible D gene (5 bases). The CDR3 length is 15 residues. V lost 0 bases and J 10 bases, leaving 15 bases between the germline ends. The germline gives CDR1 ENHRY, CDR2 SYGVKD. The CDR3 DNA reads as TGTGCCATCAGTGAGTCGAAGGAGGGGCCAGGAAAACTGTTTTTT. It yields the protein CAISESKEGPGKLFF.

This clone has a handful of counts. The gene calls are TRBV28 and TRBJ1-2; D is possibly TRBD1 (5 bases). Germline assignment: CDR1 MDHEN and CDR2 SYDVKM. CDR3 length: 13 amino acids. Trimming left V 3 bases short and J 6 bases short, with 11 bases between. The CDR3 nucleotides are TGTGCCAGCAGTTTGGTTGCGGGGGATGGCTACACCTTC. Its protein is CASSLVAGDGYTF.

This chain joins TRBV11-3 and TRBJ1-4, with D maybe TRBD1 (5 bases). The V and J ends lost 3 bases and 11 bases respectively, with 13 bases between them. CDR1 SGHNT and CDR2 YENEEA come from the germline V gene. This CDR3 is built from 13 residues. The CDR3 coding sequence is TGTGCCAGCAGCTTCACCACGGAGGGGAAACTGTTTTTT. This gives the protein CASSFTTEGKLFF.

V is TRBV5-4 and J is TRBJ1-3; unclear D gene. Trimming removed 0 bases at V and 0 bases at J, with 13 bases between. The CDR3 sequence is 17 residues long. Looked up from germline, CDR1 is SGHNT and CDR2 is YYREEE (reference sequence). The CDR3 DNA reads as TGTGCCAGCAGCTTGGGGGCGCCAGTTGACTCTGGAAACACCATATATTTT. This gives the protein CASSLGAPVDSGNTIYF.

The genes are TRBV11-2 and TRBJ2-1; TRBD2 matches at 10 bases. This CDR3 has 16 amino acids. The germline V gene has CDR1 SGHAT and CDR2 FQNNGV. Unmatched junction bases numbered 3, after V lost 1 base and J lost 3 bases. In nucleotides, the CDR3 is TGTGCCAGCAGCTTAGCAGCGGGAGGGTACTACAATGAGCAGTTCTTC. Amino acids: CASSLAAGGYYNEQFF. Full variable domain (missing parts from reference TRBV11-2 and TRBJ2-1): EAGVAQSPRYKIIEKRQSVAFWCNPISGHATLYWYQQILGQGPKLLIQFQNNGVVDDSQLPKDRFSAERLKGVDSTLKIQPAKLEDSAVYLCASSLAAGGYYNEQFFGPGTRLTVL.

The V call is TRBV5-4, the J call TRBJ1-5; no definite D call. CDR3 length equals 15 residues. Germline V gene sequence: CDR1 SGHNT, CDR2 YYREEE (reference sequence). Trimming stripped 4 bases from V and 4 bases from J, with 15 bases between. The CDR3 nucleotides read TGTGCCAGCAGCCGGGATGCGGGGAGGAATCAGCCCCAGCATTTT. Its translation is CASSRDAGRNQPQHF.

The gene calls are TRBV27 and TRBJ1-2; no clear D. This CDR3 is built from 12 residues. Trimming left V 10 bases short and J 4 bases short, with 13 bases between. Per the germline V gene, CDR1 is MNHEY and CDR2 is SMNVEV (reference sequence). CDR3 bases: TGTGCCACCCTTGATACGGTCTATGGCTACACCTTC. It is translated as CATLDTVYGYTF.

This clone has only one observation. J is TRBJ1-2 and V is TRBV28, with a weak D call TRBD1 (5 bases). The CDR3 contains 13 residues. Trimming pared 10 bases from V and 4 bases from J, leaving 16 bases between. The V gene's germline CDR1 is MDHEN and CDR2 SYDVKM. The CDR3 nucleotides are TGTGCCACGGGGGTTTACAGTTCCTATGGCTACACCTTC. Amino acid sequence: CATGVYSSYGYTF.

The gene calls are TRBV5-1 and TRBJ2-1, with 11 bases matching TRBD1. V shed 7 bases and J 5 bases; nucleotides not matched to a gene: 8. This CDR3 comprises 15 residues. CDR1 and CDR2 (germline): SGHRS, YFSETQ. The CDR3 DNA reads TGCGCCAGCCGCCAAGGGACAGGGGGAAACAATGAGCAGTTCTTC. This sequence encodes CASRQGTGGNNEQFF.

The table lists this clone with a few counts. This sequence joins TRBV6-5 and TRBJ2-7, with D possibly matching TRBD1 (8 bases). Trimming stripped 7 bases from V and 4 bases from J, with 20 bases between. The CDR3 runs to 15 residues. CDR1 and CDR2 from the germline V gene are MNHEY and SVGAGI. In DNA form, the CDR3 reads TGTGCCAGCACCCCGAGCGGGACAGGATCGTACGAGCAGTACGTC. Translation: CASTPSGTGSYEQYV.

The V and J genes are TRBV14 and TRBJ2-3; D gene unclear. The CDR3 extends over 15 amino acids. Looked up from germline, CDR1 is SGHDN and CDR2 is FVKESK. V dropped 2 bases and J dropped 1 base, with 10 bases sitting between them. DNA of the CDR3: TGTGCCAGCAGCCAATTAGCCCCAGGCACAGATACGCAGTATTTT. It codes for CASSQLAPGTDTQYF.

V and J are TRBV3-1 (or the pseudogene TRBV3-2) and TRBJ1-2; 9 bases map to TRBD1. From germline, CDR1 is LGHDT and CDR2 YNNKEL (reference sequence). V dropped 4 bases and J dropped 8; count of bases not matched to a gene: 11. This CDR3 comprises 15 residues. As DNA, the CDR3 is TGTGCCAGCAGCCCGTTAGCAACAGGGGGCGGAGGCTACACCTTC. Translating it yields CASSPLATGGGGYTF.

The genes are TRBV6-5 and TRBJ2-2; unclear D gene. CDR1 is MNHEY, CDR2 SVGAGI, per germline. V dropped 2 bases and J dropped 4 bases, with 8 bases sitting between them. The CDR3 is made up of 14 amino acids. The CDR3 is CASSYQEATGELFF. CDR3 sequence (DNA): TGTGCCAGCAGTTACCAGGAAGCCACCGGGGAGCTGTTTTTT.

The chain has TRBV5-1 and TRBJ1-3; D gene ambiguous. Per the germline V gene, CDR1 is SGHRS and CDR2 is YFSETQ. The CDR3 runs to 15 residues. V shed 0 bases and J shed 2 bases, with 9 bases lying between them. The chain's CDR3 is CASSLAGNAGNTIYF. The CDR3 DNA reads as TGCGCCAGCAGCTTGGCGGGGAACGCTGGAAACACCATATATTTT. Drawing the rest from reference TRBV5-1 and TRBJ1-3, the complete variable domain is KAGVTQTPRYLIKTRGQQVTLSCSPISGHRSVSWYQQTPGQGLQFLFEYFSETQRNKGNFPGRFSGRQFSNSRSEMNVSTLELGDSALYLCASSLAGNAGNTIYFGEGSWLTVV.

The V gene is TRBV5-1, the J gene TRBJ2-1, with 15 bases fitting TRBD2. There are 15 residues in the CDR3. CDR1 and CDR2 from the germline V gene are SGHRS and YFSETQ. The V segment lost 3 bases and the J segment 10 bases; nucleotides outside the gene matches: 5. The CDR3 protein is CASSSGLAGGQEQFF. CDR3 coding DNA: TGCGCCAGCAGCTCTGGACTAGCGGGGGGGCAGGAGCAGTTCTTC.

This chain connects TRBV4-1 to TRBJ1-2, with no clear D. CDR3 length: 15 amino acids. Germline CDR1 and CDR2: MGHRA and YSYEKL. V lost 1 base and J 0 bases, leaving 9 bases between the germline ends. The CDR3 protein is CASSQASSSNYGYTF. The CDR3 bases are TGCGCCAGCAGCCAAGCAAGTAGCTCTAACTATGGCTACACCTTC.

This rearrangement joins TRBV30 to TRBJ1-2, with a tentative D call TRBD1 (5 bases). Per germline, CDR1 GTSNPN and CDR2 SVGIG (reference sequence). The CDR3 runs to 13 residues. V was clipped by 0 bases and J by 4 bases, with 9 bases between them. Written as DNA, the CDR3 is TGTGCCTGGAGTGTACAGGATGTCTATGGCTACACCTTC. It encodes CAWSVQDVYGYTF.

This clone was counted between two and nine times. V usage is TRBV15 and J usage is TRBJ1-3, with D possibly TRBD1 on 5 matching bases. This CDR3 is built from 15 residues. V shed 0 bases and J shed 0 bases, with 6 bases lying between them. Looked up from germline, CDR1 is LNHNV and CDR2 is YYDKDF (reference sequence). CDR3 sequence (DNA): TGTGCCACCAGCAGAGAGACAGTCTCTGGAAACACCATATATTTT. Its protein product is CATSRETVSGNTIYF.

This sequence joins TRBV14 and TRBJ2-5, with D tentatively TRBD1 (6 bases). Germline assignment: CDR1 SGHDN and CDR2 FVKESK. V was pared by 5 bases and J by 1 base, with 11 bases between. The CDR3 spans 14 residues. CDR3 region: CASSSWDTQETQYF. Written as DNA, the CDR3 is TGTGCCAGCAGCTCCTGGGACACCCAAGAGACCCAGTACTTC.